Listed here are 7 T cell receptor beta chains from one sample, sequenced in a study of CD8+ T cells in alopecia areata (dated 2018 in TCRdb). The library was generated by the immunoSEQ multiplex PCR assay. RNA was extracted from all samples and reverse transcribed into cDNA, which served as template for TCR sequencing. The clones in this table, taken by TCRdb from immuneACCESS, are in-frame only. Not every clone is retained; where verified, under half of the shortfall comes from an unresolved V gene, and the cause of the rest is unknown. This sample gives more than 140,000 clones in total; around 87% of them show up just once. Less than 15% of the sample is in the top ten clones. The time point label corresponds to: less than five weeks on oral tofacitinib. This specimen's treatment or condition label, per the study, means: oral pan-JAK inhibitor, 5-10 mg twice daily. The material was CD8+ T cells sorted from blood, obtained at week 4, from a patient treated with tofacitinib. Every receptor here comes from a human donor with alopecia areata.

V is TRBV29-1 and J is TRBJ1-1; D remains ambiguous. The germline V gene has CDR1 SQVTM and CDR2 ANQGSEA. This CDR3 has 14 residues. V was clipped by 3 bases and J by 3 bases, with 14 bases between them. In nucleotides, the CDR3 is TGCAGCGTTGACAACGAGGGAGCGGACACTGAAGCTTTCTTT. This encodes CSVDNEGADTEAFF. The whole variable domain, remainder taken from reference TRBV29-1 and TRBJ1-1, is SAVISQKPSRDICQRGTSLTIQCQVDSQVTMMFWYRQQPGQSLTLIATANQGSEATYESGFVIDKFPISRPNLTFSTLTVSNMSPEDSSIYLCSVDNEGADTEAFFGQGTRLTVV.

The chain uses TRBV15 and TRBJ2-1; 7 bases match TRBD2. V gave up 5 bases and J gave up 8 bases; unmatched junction bases: 9. The CDR3 contains 14 residues. Per the germline V gene, CDR1 is LNHNV and CDR2 is YYDKDF (reference sequence). The CDR3 DNA reads as TGTGCCACCAGCTTCCCGGGGGGATTAGATGAGCAGTTCTTC. Translation: CATSFPGGLDEQFF.

The V gene is TRBV5-6, the J gene TRBJ1-1; no firm D call. CDR1 is SGHDT, CDR2 YYEEEE, per germline. This CDR3 spans 13 amino acids. The germline V and J ends were trimmed by 2 bases and 6 bases, with 11 bases remaining between them. The DNA for the CDR3 is TGTGCCAGCAGCTTAGGTGACACCCCTGAAGCTTTCTTT. Its protein is CASSLGDTPEAFF.

The gene calls are TRBV13 and TRBJ2-1, with D unresolved. Trimming removed 2 bases from V and 10 bases from J, with 6 bases in between. Germline CDR1 and CDR2: PRHDT and FYEKMQ (reference sequence). The CDR3 runs 11 residues. CDR3 bases: TGTGCCAGCAGCTTAACTGGGGAGCAGTTCTTC. It is translated as CASSLTGEQFF.

The chain uses TRBV5-4 and TRBJ2-4; D not resolved. The CDR3 is made up of 12 amino acids. V was cut by 2 bases and J by 4 bases, with 4 bases left in between. From germline, CDR1 is SGHNT and CDR2 YYREEE (reference sequence). CDR3 region: CASSFGKNIQYF. The CDR3 DNA reads TGTGCCAGCAGCTTCGGGAAAAACATTCAGTACTTC.

This clone was detected only a few times. The V and J genes are TRBV29-1 and TRBJ2-3; 7 positions match TRBD2. J lost 3 bases, V lost 7 bases, and 13 bases had no gene match. Germline CDR1 and CDR2: SQVTM and ANQGSEA. The CDR3 has 15 amino acids. CDR3 loop: CSAVVGGMRTDTQYF. Written as DNA, the CDR3 is TGCAGCGCGGTCGTGGGGGGGATGCGGACAGATACGCAGTATTTT.

CDR3 in DNA: TGCGCCAGCAGCCAAGCGTCTGTTAGCAATCAGCCCCAGCATTTT. The encoded protein is CASSQASVSNQPQHF. V gene TRBV4-1 combines with J gene TRBJ1-5, with D unresolved. Trimming shortened V by 1 base and J by 0 bases, and 7 bases separated the two germline ends. Germline V gene sequence: CDR1 MGHRA, CDR2 YSYEKL. This CDR3 is 15 amino acids long.